One sample yielded the 30 T cell receptor beta chains listed below, sequenced in a study of CD8 T cells in Susac syndrome. Reverse transcription of roughly 0.5 to 1 ug RNA used random hexamers. TCRdb used MiXCR to reprocess the immunoSEQ multiplex PCR reads, holding one entry per CDR3 protein. The data hold 130,000 to 150,000 distinct CDR3 sequences, with around 94% observed a single time. The specimen was CD8+ T cells from PBMCs. The receptors derive from a human donor in good health.

The chain carries TRBV9 and TRBJ1-2; TRBD1 matches 7 bases. V trimming: 4 bases; J trimming: 3 bases; junction bases outside the gene matches: 15. The CDR3 runs 17 residues. Germline lookup yields CDR1 SGDLS and CDR2 YYNGEE. The CDR3 nucleotides are TGTGCCAGCAGCCCGTGGACAGGTCCCAGGTTAGACTATGGCTACACCTTC. It is translated as CASSPWTGPRLDYGYTF.

The rearrangement links TRBV29-1 to TRBJ1-1, with unresolved D. This CDR3 has 11 amino acids. Trimming stripped 0 bases from V and 10 bases from J, with 9 bases between. Germline V CDR1 and CDR2: SQVTM, ANQGSEA. CDR3 residues: CSVEDSRGAFF. CDR3 coding DNA: TGCAGCGTTGAAGATAGCAGAGGAGCTTTCTTT.

The rearrangement links TRBV6-5 to TRBJ2-7, with 7 bases that match TRBD1. Losses at the gene ends were 5 bases for V and 6 bases for J; bases not matched to a gene: 13. CDR1 is MNHEY, CDR2 SVGAGI, per germline. This CDR3 contains 15 residues. CDR3 region: CASSQPGQVVVEQYF. The CDR3, as DNA: TGTGCCAGCAGTCAACCCGGACAGGTTGTTGTCGAGCAGTACTTC.

This clonotype has only one observation. The chain couples TRBV27 to TRBJ2-1; possible D gene TRBD2, 5 bases. This CDR3 has 15 amino acids. Germline lookup yields CDR1 MNHEY and CDR2 SMNVEV (reference sequence). Trimming left V 3 bases short and J 2 bases short, with 11 bases between. The CDR3 here is CASSLGSSTYNEQFF. CDR3 coding DNA: TGTGCCAGCAGTTTGGGGAGTTCCACCTACAATGAGCAGTTCTTC.

The V gene is TRBV5-1, the J gene TRBJ2-3; 7 bases are a match to TRBD2. Trimming at V came to 4 bases and at J to 4 bases, leaving 15 bases not matched to a gene. Germline lookup yields CDR1 SGHRS and CDR2 YFSETQ. This CDR3 has 17 residues. The DNA of the CDR3 is TGCGCCAGCAGCAGCCCGACTAGCCCTGAGAGCCCAGATACGCAGTATTTT. It yields the protein CASSSPTSPESPDTQYF. The variable domain in full, completed from reference TRBV5-1 and TRBJ2-3, reads KAGVTQTPRYLIKTRGQQVTLSCSPISGHRSVSWYQQTPGQGLQFLFEYFSETQRNKGNFPGRFSGRQFSNSRSEMNVSTLELGDSALYLCASSSPTSPESPDTQYFGPGTRLTVL.

The CDR3 DNA is TGTGCCAGCAGCTCGAGAAGGGGGAACACTGAAGCTTTCTTT. This sequence encodes CASSSRRGNTEAFF. The gene calls are TRBV13 and TRBJ1-1; D possibly corresponds to TRBD1 (5 bases). CDR1 is PRHDT and CDR2 is FYEKMQ in the germline V gene (reference sequence). This CDR3 comprises 14 residues. The V and J ends lost 4 bases and 1 base respectively, with 10 bases between them.

The rearrangement links TRBV29-1 to TRBJ1-1; D is unclear. The germline gives CDR1 SQVTM, CDR2 ANQGSEA. V lost 4 bases and J lost 0, with 6 bases in between. The CDR3 spans 12 residues. CDR3 nucleotides: TGCAGCGTTGTCGCTGTGAACACTGAAGCTTTCTTT. This sequence encodes CSVVAVNTEAFF.

V gene TRBV27 combines with J gene TRBJ2-5; TRBD2 agrees at 7 bases. Germline V gene data show CDR1 as MNHEY and CDR2 as SMNVEV (reference sequence). The V gene end was trimmed by 5 bases and the J gene end by 4 bases; junction bases not matched to a gene: 13. The CDR3 sequence is 16 residues long. Here the CDR3 DNA reads TGTGCCAGCAGTCCCCTTTTGCGGACGGGGGGAGAGACCCAGTACTTC. Its translation is CASSPLLRTGGETQYF.

V usage is TRBV14 and J usage is TRBJ2-1, with 7 bases matching TRBD1. Germline V gene data show CDR1 as SGHDN and CDR2 as FVKESK. The CDR3 loop spans 16 amino acids. After removal of 4 bases from V and 1 base from J, the junction contained 7 bases not matched to a gene. In DNA, the CDR3 is TGTGCCAGCAGCCCTCGGGGACAGTTTTCCTACAATGAGCAGTTCTTC. Amino acid sequence: CASSPRGQFSYNEQFF.

V usage is TRBV7-6 and J usage is TRBJ2-1; D gene unclear. The CDR3 sequence is 14 residues long. Germline V lookup: CDR1 SGHVS, CDR2 FNYEAQ. V shed 5 bases and J shed 0 bases, with 8 bases lying between them. CDR3 amino acids: CASSPQDSYNEQFF. CDR3 bases: TGTGCCAGCAGCCCGCAGGACTCCTACAATGAGCAGTTCTTC. Full variable domain (remainder filled in from reference TRBV7-6 and TRBJ2-1): GAGVSQSPRYKVTKRGQDVALRCDPISGHVSLYWYRQALGQGPEFLTYFNYEAQQDKSGLPNDRFSAERPEGSISTLTIQRTEQRDSAMYRCASSPQDSYNEQFFGPGTRLTVL.

This chain links TRBV27 with TRBJ2-7, with 9 bases identical to TRBD2. The V gene's germline CDR1 is MNHEY and CDR2 SMNVEV (reference sequence). There are 15 residues in the CDR3. The J segment lost 2 bases and the V segment lost 2 bases, leaving 4 bases of the junction unmatched. The CDR3 nucleotides read TGTGCCAGCAGTTTAATAGCGGGGGATACCTACGAGCAGTACTTC. It translates to CASSLIAGDTYEQYF.

The V gene is TRBV2, the J gene TRBJ2-1; the D call may be TRBD1 or TRBD2 (5 bases each). Trimming removed 7 bases from V and 5 bases from J, with 12 bases in between. The CDR3 extends over 13 amino acids. Germline CDR1 reads SNHLY; CDR2 reads FYNNEI. This chain's CDR3 is CASMGPPHNEQFF. The CDR3 bases are TGTGCCAGCATGGGACCCCCTCACAATGAGCAGTTCTTC.

CDR3 coding DNA: TGTGCCAGCAGCTTGCTCCAATACGAGCAGTACTTC. Amino acids: CASSLLQYEQYF. This chain uses TRBV5-6 with TRBJ2-7; D is ambiguous. Trimming left V 1 base short and J 4 bases short, with 6 bases between. CDR1 is SGHDT, CDR2 YYEEEE, per germline. This CDR3 region has 12 residues. Full variable domain (outside the CDR3, taken from reference TRBV5-6 and TRBJ2-7): DAGVTQSPTHLIKTRGQQVTLRCSPKSGHDTVSWYQQALGQGPQFIFQYYEEEERQRGNFPDRFSGHQFPNYSSELNVNALLLGDSALYLCASSLLQYEQYFGPGTRLTVT.

This chain links TRBV4-3 with TRBJ2-5; a possible D gene is TRBD2 (5 bases). CDR3 length: 14 residues. In germline, CDR1 is LGHNA, CDR2 YSLEER. V lost 2 bases to trimming and J lost 1 base, with 8 bases between them. CDR3 region: CASSQNSVQETQYF. The CDR3 coding sequence is TGCGCCAGCAGCCAAAATAGCGTCCAAGAGACCCAGTACTTC.

The chain uses TRBV20-1 and TRBJ2-7; 7 nucleotides agree with TRBD1. Germline V gene sequence: CDR1 DFQATT, CDR2 SNEGSKA (reference sequence). There are 13 residues in the CDR3. With 3 bases clipped from V and 4 bases from J, the junction kept 6 bases outside the gene matches. The CDR3 loop reads CSASSRGWYEQYF. The CDR3 nucleotides read TGCAGTGCTAGTAGCAGGGGGTGGTACGAGCAGTACTTC.

This clonotype was counted once. The chain has TRBV27 and TRBJ1-1; D gene ambiguous. V was shortened by 5 bases and J by 2 bases, with 3 bases between the two germline ends. The germline gives CDR1 MNHEY, CDR2 SMNVEV (reference sequence). The CDR3 has 11 amino acids. In nucleotides, the CDR3 is TGTGCCAGCAGTGATAACACTGAAGCTTTCTTT. Protein product: CASSDNTEAFF.

The J gene is TRBJ1-2, the V gene TRBV29-1; D is unclear. CDR1 SQVTM and CDR2 ANQGSEA come from the germline V gene. V lost 6 bases and J lost 8, with 16 bases in between. The CDR3 sequence is 12 residues long. CDR3 coding DNA: TGCAGCGTAGAGACCAGCTTGAGGGGCTACACCTTC. It is translated as CSVETSLRGYTF. The full variable domain, its missing parts supplied by reference TRBV29-1 and TRBJ1-2, is SAVISQKPSRDICQRGTSLTIQCQVDSQVTMMFWYRQQPGQSLTLIATANQGSEATYESGFVIDKFPISRPNLTFSTLTVSNMSPEDSSIYLCSVETSLRGYTFGSGTRLTVV.

This clonotype was recorded only once. The chain employs TRBV4-3 and TRBJ2-1; 12 nucleotides line up with TRBD2. V lost 4 bases, J lost 8 bases, and 9 bases stayed unmatched. From germline, CDR1 is LGHNA and CDR2 YSLEER. The CDR3 runs 16 residues. The CDR3 is CASSPWTSGVVDEQFF. The CDR3 coding sequence is TGCGCCAGCAGCCCCTGGACTAGCGGGGTGGTAGATGAGCAGTTCTTC.

The chain uses TRBV13 and TRBJ2-3, with a possible D match to TRBD1 (5 bases). The CDR3 extends over 14 amino acids. V dropped 0 bases and J dropped 4 bases, with 8 bases sitting between them. Germline V gene sequence: CDR1 PRHDT, CDR2 FYEKMQ (reference sequence). The CDR3 coding sequence is TGTGCCAGCAGCTTAGGTGTAGGGGCAGATACGCAGTATTTT. Protein sequence: CASSLGVGADTQYF.

The chain combines TRBV6-5 with TRBJ2-1, with TRBD2 matching 7 bases. Germline trimming cut 0 bases from V and 10 bases from J; bases unmatched to any gene: 6. Germline assignment: CDR1 MNHEY and CDR2 SVGAGI. The CDR3 extends over 14 amino acids. The CDR3 DNA reads as TGTGCCAGCAGTTACTCCCAGCGGGATCGCGAGCAGTTCTTC. Translating it yields CASSYSQRDREQFF.

The chain couples TRBV21-1 to TRBJ2-7; the D call in the table, TRBD1, was not verified against the DNA. TRBV21-1 is assigned pseudogene status. The length of the CDR3 is 14 residues. This chain's CDR3 is CASRDRGPPYEQYF. CDR3 coding DNA: TGTGCCAGCCGGGACAGGGGGCCCCCCTACGAGCAGTACTTC.

This rearrangement joins TRBV7-9 to TRBJ1-2; D not resolved. Trimming removed 0 bases from V and 5 bases from J, with 7 bases in between. Germline-derived CDR1 and CDR2 are SEHNR and FQNEAQ (reference sequence). There are 13 residues in the CDR3. DNA of the CDR3: TGTGCCAGCAGCTTAGCGTCAGAGTATGGCTACACCTTC. It specifies CASSLASEYGYTF.

This chain uses TRBV14 with TRBJ2-3; TRBD2 matches 7 bases. The CDR3 is 16 residues long. CDR1 is SGHDN and CDR2 is FVKESK in the germline V gene. Trimming took 0 bases from V and 2 from J; bases not matched to a gene: 5. This chain's CDR3 is CASSQDRAGITDTQYF. The CDR3 DNA is TGTGCCAGCAGCCAAGATCGAGCGGGAATCACAGATACGCAGTATTTT.

This sequence joins TRBV3-1 and TRBJ2-7; D unresolved. This CDR3 is built from 14 residues. The germline gives CDR1 LGHDT, CDR2 YNNKEL (reference sequence). Trimming shortened V by 1 base and J by 2 bases, and 9 bases separated the two germline ends. CDR3 amino acids: CASSQVNTAYEQYF. CDR3 bases: TGTGCCAGCAGCCAAGTTAACACCGCCTACGAGCAGTACTTC.

This clonotype was found once. The rearrangement joins TRBV19 to TRBJ1-5; 8 positions agree with TRBD1. Germline-derived CDR1 and CDR2 are LNHDA and SQIVND (reference sequence). The CDR3 totals 15 residues. Trimming at V came to 5 bases and at J to 6 bases, leaving 9 bases not matched to a gene. CDR3 region: CASSSTGGWSQPQHF. The CDR3 DNA reads as TGTGCCAGTAGTTCCACAGGGGGATGGTCTCAGCCCCAGCATTTT.

This chain joins TRBV27 and TRBJ2-1; D unresolved. CDR1 and CDR2 from the germline V gene are MNHEY and SMNVEV (reference sequence). V was pared by 3 bases and J by 5 bases, with 8 bases between. The CDR3 runs 13 residues. The CDR3 loop is CASSFSPDNEQFF. In nucleotides, the CDR3 is TGTGCCAGCAGTTTTTCCCCAGACAATGAGCAGTTCTTC.

The rearrangement joins TRBV13 to TRBJ2-1; D remains unclear. This CDR3 comprises 16 residues. Germline V CDR1 and CDR2: PRHDT, FYEKMQ (reference sequence). V was cut by 3 bases and J by 2 bases, with 14 bases left in between. The CDR3, as DNA: TGTGCCAGCAGCTTTACCTATGGAGAGCCCTACAATGAGCAGTTCTTC. It is translated as CASSFTYGEPYNEQFF.

The V and J genes are TRBV9 and TRBJ2-3; 11 bases match TRBD1. Unmatched junction bases numbered 5, after V lost 1 base and J lost 4 bases. CDR3 size: 16 residues. CDR1 is SGDLS, CDR2 YYNGEE, per germline. The DNA for the CDR3 is TGTGCCAGCAGCGTATCTGGGGGACAGGGGGCAGATACGCAGTATTTT. It encodes CASSVSGGQGADTQYF.

This clonotype appeared once. The chain links TRBV5-1 to TRBJ2-2, with D possibly TRBD1 on 6 matching bases. Trimming cost V 3 bases and J 1 base, with 13 bases left between them. This CDR3 has 16 amino acids. Germline lookup yields CDR1 SGHRS and CDR2 YFSETQ. Written as DNA, the CDR3 is TGCGCCAGCAGCTCCACCGACAGGATGAACACCGGGGAGCTGTTTTTT. It specifies CASSSTDRMNTGELFF. Variable domain in full (rest from reference TRBV5-1 and TRBJ2-2): KAGVTQTPRYLIKTRGQQVTLSCSPISGHRSVSWYQQTPGQGLQFLFEYFSETQRNKGNFPGRFSGRQFSNSRSEMNVSTLELGDSALYLCASSSTDRMNTGELFFGEGSRLTVL.

This chain joins TRBV20-1 and TRBJ2-2; 7 nucleotides align to TRBD2. The CDR3 has 14 residues. CDR1 and CDR2 (germline): DFQATT, SNEGSKA (reference sequence). V dropped 3 bases and J dropped 5; count of bases not matched to a gene: 6. This CDR3 reads CSASTLRETGELFF. The CDR3 region has the DNA TGCAGTGCTAGCACACTGCGGGAGACCGGGGAGCTGTTTTTT.